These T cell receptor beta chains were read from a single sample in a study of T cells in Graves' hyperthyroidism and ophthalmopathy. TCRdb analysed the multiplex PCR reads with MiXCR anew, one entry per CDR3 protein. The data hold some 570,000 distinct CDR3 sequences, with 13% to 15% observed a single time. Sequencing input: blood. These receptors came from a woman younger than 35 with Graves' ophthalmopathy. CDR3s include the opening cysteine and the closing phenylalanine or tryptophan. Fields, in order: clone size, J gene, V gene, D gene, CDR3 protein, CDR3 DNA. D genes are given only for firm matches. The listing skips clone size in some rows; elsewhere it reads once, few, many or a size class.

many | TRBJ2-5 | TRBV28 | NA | CASSLTGVGPGTQYF | TGTGCCAGCAGTTTGACGGGAGTGGGGCCGGGGACCCAGTACTTC
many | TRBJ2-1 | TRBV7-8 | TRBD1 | CASSPRQGLYEQFF | TGTGCCAGCAGCCCTCGACAGGGGCTATATGAGCAGTTCTTC
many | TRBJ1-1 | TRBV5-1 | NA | CASSLDGQFNTEAFF | TGCGCCAGCAGCTTGGATGGACAGTTTAACACTGAAGCTTTCTTT
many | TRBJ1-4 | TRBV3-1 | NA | CASSQEGTDSKLFF | TGTGCCAGCAGCCAAGAGGGGACGGACTCTAAACTGTTTTTT
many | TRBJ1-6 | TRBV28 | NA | CASSFGQQTSPLHF | TGTGCCAGCAGTTTTGGTCAACAGACATCACCCCTCCACTTT
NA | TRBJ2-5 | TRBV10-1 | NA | CASNSGHCQETQYF | TGCGCCAGCAACTCGGGACATTGTCAAGAGACCCAGTACTTC
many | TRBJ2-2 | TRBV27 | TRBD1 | CASSSWDRDQNTGELFF | TGTGCCAGCAGTTCCTGGGACAGGGATCAGAACACCGGGGAGCTGTTTTTT
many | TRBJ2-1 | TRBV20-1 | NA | CSARDRAGRGNEQFF | TGCAGTGCTAGAGATAGGGCGGGAAGGGGCAATGAGCAGTTCTTC
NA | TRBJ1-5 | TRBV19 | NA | CASSNKDSFSGQPQHF | TGTGCCAGTAGTAACAAGGACAGTTTTAGCGGTCAGCCCCAGCATTTT
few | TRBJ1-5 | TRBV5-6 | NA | CASTWWGISQPQHF | TGTGCCAGCACCTGGTGGGGTATCAGTCAGCCCCAGCATTTT
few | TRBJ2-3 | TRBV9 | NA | CASSGRRSSDTQYF | TGTGCCAGCAGCGGTCGTCGCTCGTCAGATACGCAGTATTTT
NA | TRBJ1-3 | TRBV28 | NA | CASSSRSGLWVNTIYF | TGTGCCAGCAGTTCCCGCAGCGGCCTTTGGGTCAACACCATATATTTT
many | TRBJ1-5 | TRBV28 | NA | CASSPTAGTQPQHF | TGTGCCAGCAGCCCAACAGCAGGGACTCAGCCCCAGCATTTT
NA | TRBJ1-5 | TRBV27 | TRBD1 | CASSLSVGGVDQPQHF | TGTGCCAGCAGTTTATCGGTAGGGGGCGTTGATCAGCCCCAGCATTTT
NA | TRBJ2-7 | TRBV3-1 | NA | CASSHSGQLYEQYF | TGTGCCAGCAGCCATTCCGGACAACTGTACGAGCAGTACTTC
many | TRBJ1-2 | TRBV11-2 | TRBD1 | CASSEGWTGGYGYTF | TGTGCCAGCAGCGAAGGATGGACAGGGGGATACGGCTACACCTTC
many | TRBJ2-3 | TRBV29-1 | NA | CSVASESTDTQYF | TGCAGCGTGGCTAGCGAGAGCACAGATACGCAGTATTTT
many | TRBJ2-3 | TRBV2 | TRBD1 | CASSGTGGADTQYF | TGTGCCAGCAGCGGGACAGGGGGCGCAGATACGCAGTATTTT
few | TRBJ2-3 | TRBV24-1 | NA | CATSDLNFGGRDTQYF | TGTGCCACCAGTGATTTGAATTTCGGGGGGCGAGATACGCAGTATTTT
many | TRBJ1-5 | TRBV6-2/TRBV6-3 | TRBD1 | CASSKQGVSNQPQHF | TGTGCCAGCAGTAAGCAGGGGGTTAGCAATCAGCCCCAGCATTTT
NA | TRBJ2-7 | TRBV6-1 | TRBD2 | CASRMGLAGVTYEQYF | TGTGCCAGCAGAATGGGACTAGCGGGAGTCACCTACGAGCAGTACTTC
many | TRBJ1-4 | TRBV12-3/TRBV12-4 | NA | CATTATNEKLFF | TGTGCCACGACAGCAACTAATGAAAAACTGTTTTTT